The rows below give T cell receptor beta chains drawn from one sample of a study of CD4 T cells in relation to SARS-CoV-2 and coronaviruses. Data came from immunoSEQ multiplex PCR; TCRdb stores just in-frame clones and leaves some out. The sample lists 21,000 or so clones; 75% to 85% were seen once. These TCRs' antigens remain unknown. The material sequenced was CD4+ T cells from PBMCs, cultured in vitro. All receptors derive from a human donor in good health. Each CDR3 is given with its conserved first and last residue. D genes are given only for firm matches. Expanded clones get a size class; other rows say once, few or many, or leave the size out.

d_gene,abundance,v_gene,len,j_gene,CDR3aa,CDR3nt
TRBD1,-,TRBV5-4,17,TRBJ2-7,CASSPDSGTATSYEQYF,TGTGCCAGCAGCCCTGACTCCGGGACAGCTACCTCCTACGAGCAGTACTTC
-,-,TRBV9,16,TRBJ2-1,CASSRSGSSSYNEQFF,TGTGCCAGCAGCCGTAGCGGTTCTAGCTCCTACAATGAGCAGTTCTTC
-,-,TRBV15,9,TRBJ2-7,CATGYEQYF,TGTGCCACAGGGTACGAGCAGTACTTC
-,-,TRBV7-8,16,TRBJ2-3,CASSLRTGEGADTQYF,TGTGCCAGCAGCTTACGGACGGGAGAGGGGGCAGATACGCAGTATTTT
TRBD1,-,TRBV5-1,13,TRBJ1-3,CASSWDRADTIYF,TGCGCCAGCAGCTGGGACAGGGCGGACACCATATATTTT
TRBD1,-,TRBV20-1,14,TRBJ2-1,CSASAGQAPNEQFF,TGCAGTGCTAGTGCGGGACAGGCACCCAATGAGCAGTTCTTC
TRBD1,-,TRBV9,14,TRBJ2-5,CASSPGTGGKTQYF,TGTGCCAGCAGTCCCGGGACAGGGGGCAAGACCCAGTACTTC
-,-,TRBV15,17,TRBJ1-6,CATSREGASSYNSPLHF,TGTGCCACCAGCAGAGAGGGGGCGAGCTCCTATAATTCACCCCTCCACTTT
TRBD1,-,TRBV6-4,14,TRBJ2-1,CASSTGTGGNEQFF,TGTGCCAGCAGTACCGGGACAGGGGGCAATGAGCAGTTCTTC
-,-,TRBV18,14,TRBJ2-5,CASSPRTPVETQYF,TGTGCCAGCTCACCACGAACCCCGGTGGAGACCCAGTACTTC
TRBD1,few,TRBV9,14,TRBJ1-2,CASSVGRTGSGYTF,TGTGCCAGCAGCGTAGGCCGGACAGGGAGTGGCTACACCTTC
-,few,TRBV6-5,15,TRBJ2-1,CASSYRAGPYNEQFF,TGTGCCAGCAGTTACCGGGCAGGGCCTTACAATGAGCAGTTCTTC
-,few,TRBV3-1/TRBV3-2,12,TRBJ1-5,CASSLVNQPQHF,TGTGCCAGCAGCCTGGTAAATCAGCCCCAGCATTTT
-,few,TRBV27,14,TRBJ2-7,CASAWGYGDYEQYF,TGTGCCAGCGCCTGGGGCTACGGGGACTACGAGCAGTACTTC
-,-,TRBV4-1,15,TRBJ2-1,CASSQGGALRNEQFF,TGCGCCAGCAGCCAAGGAGGGGCGCTGAGGAATGAGCAGTTCTTC
-,-,TRBV12-3/TRBV12-4,13,TRBJ2-6,CASSLGGANVLTF,TGTGCCAGCAGTTTGGGTGGGGCCAACGTCCTGACTTTC
-,-,TRBV20-1,14,TRBJ1-3,CSAGDIGSGNTIYF,TGCAGTGCTGGTGACATTGGCAGTGGAAACACCATATATTTT
-,few,TRBV27,16,TRBJ2-3,CASSGRLGASTDTQYF,TGTGCCAGCAGTGGCCGGTTGGGGGCTAGCACAGATACGCAGTATTTT
-,once,TRBV7-3,16,TRBJ1-1,CASSLTNGGGITEAFF,TGTGCCAGCAGCTTAACGAATGGGGGGGGCATCACTGAAGCTTTCTTT
-,-,TRBV5-8,15,TRBJ1-1,CASSLAFEPNTEAFF,TGTGCCAGCAGCTTGGCCTTCGAGCCGAACACTGAAGCTTTCTTT
-,-,TRBV11-2,14,TRBJ2-2,CASPLNSNTGELFF,TGTGCCAGCCCCTTAAACTCGAACACCGGGGAGCTGTTTTTT
-,few,TRBV6-5,13,TRBJ1-2,CASSYGQHYGYTF,TGTGCCAGCAGTTACGGACAGCATTATGGCTACACCTTC
-,few,TRBV28,16,TRBJ1-2,CASSWGAPSSNYGYTF,TGTGCCAGCAGTTGGGGGGCTCCTAGCTCTAACTATGGCTACACCTTC
-,-,TRBV5-6,15,TRBJ1-1,CASRSSLNLNTEAFF,TGTGCCAGCCGGTCGTCCCTGAATTTGAACACTGAAGCTTTCTTT
TRBD2,-,TRBV10-1,15,TRBJ2-1,CASSDPTSGTNEQFF,TGCGCCAGCAGTGACCCCACTAGCGGGACAAATGAGCAGTTCTTC
-,few,TRBV28,15,TRBJ2-7,CASSLMRTGSYEQYF,TGTGCCAGCAGTTTAATGAGGACGGGTAGTTACGAGCAGTACTTC
-,few,TRBV19,18,TRBJ2-2,CASSIYLATGARTGELFF,TGTGCCAGTAGTATCTATCTGGCGACGGGAGCTCGCACCGGGGAGCTGTTTTTT
-,-,TRBV6-5,13,TRBJ1-5,CAGSGQGYQPQHF,TGTGCCGGATCGGGGCAGGGCTATCAGCCCCAGCATTTT
TRBD1,few,TRBV2,15,TRBJ1-6,CASSQQGASNSPLHF,TGTGCCAGCAGCCAACAGGGGGCGTCAAATTCACCCCTCCACTTT
TRBD1,-,TRBV28,16,TRBJ1-5,CASSWGQGGSNQPQHF,TGTGCCAGCAGTTGGGGACAGGGCGGGAGCAATCAGCCCCAGCATTTT
-,-,TRBV18,15,TRBJ2-5,CASSLTEEGKETQYF,TGTGCCAGCTCGCTAACGGAGGAGGGCAAAGAGACCCAGTACTTC
-,few,TRBV11-2,17,TRBJ1-3,CASSLGVHAGSGNTIYF,TGTGCCAGCAGCTTAGGGGTCCATGCGGGCTCTGGAAACACCATATATTTT
TRBD2,once,TRBV28,16,TRBJ2-4,CASTMFGGFDKNIQYF,TGTGCCAGCACTATGTTCGGGGGGTTTGACAAAAACATTCAGTACTTC
TRBD1,-,TRBV4-1,14,TRBJ2-7,CASSRDRGLYEQYF,TGCGCCAGCAGCCGGGACAGGGGACTTTACGAGCAGTACTTC
-,-,TRBV7-9,15,TRBJ1-1,CASSPRKGGNTEAFF,TGTGCCAGCAGCCCGAGGAAAGGGGGGAACACTGAAGCTTTCTTT
-,-,TRBV6-5,16,TRBJ1-4,CASSSAPAGQDEKLFF,TGTGCCAGCAGTTCCGCCCCGGCGGGACAAGATGAAAAACTGTTTTTT
TRBD1,-,TRBV11-2,13,TRBJ1-4,CASSVGTAEKLFF,TGTGCCAGCAGCGTCGGGACAGCTGAAAAACTGTTTTTT
-,-,TRBV18,14,TRBJ1-1,CASSPAAGATEAFF,TGTGCCAGCTCGCCGGCAGCGGGAGCCACTGAAGCTTTCTTT
-,-,TRBV29-1,13,TRBJ2-7,CSVGGAGSNEQYF,TGCAGCGTTGGGGGGGCGGGATCCAACGAGCAGTACTTC
-,-,TRBV30,13,TRBJ1-5,CAWSSGETQPQHF,TGTGCCTGGAGTAGCGGGGAAACTCAGCCCCAGCATTTT
TRBD1,-,TRBV6-6,15,TRBJ2-1,CASSPPGQGRNEQFF,TGTGCCAGCAGCCCGCCGGGACAGGGGAGGAATGAGCAGTTCTTC
TRBD1,few,TRBV19,16,TRBJ1-5,CASSVRQGVRNQPQHF,TGTGCCAGTAGTGTGAGACAGGGGGTTCGCAATCAGCCCCAGCATTTT
TRBD1,once,TRBV3-1/TRBV3-2,16,TRBJ2-5,CASSQVHRTGEETQYF,TGTGCCAGCAGCCAAGTACATCGGACAGGGGAAGAGACCCAGTACTTC
-,-,TRBV19,15,TRBJ1-5,CASSTGTLIRGPQHF,TGTGCCAGTAGTACCGGGACATTAATAAGGGGGCCCCAGCATTTT
-,-,TRBV9,18,TRBJ2-2,CASSVAGSRQMNTGELFF,TGTGCCAGCAGCGTAGCCGGCAGTCGGCAGATGAACACCGGGGAGCTGTTTTTT
TRBD2,-,TRBV7-9,15,TRBJ2-3,CASSLDLADTDTQYF,TGTGCCAGCAGCTTAGACCTAGCGGACACAGATACGCAGTATTTT
-,few,TRBV30,14,TRBJ1-5,CAWSVQGWNQPQHF,TGTGCCTGGAGTGTACAGGGTTGGAATCAGCCCCAGCATTTT
TRBD1,-,TRBV6-5,13,TRBJ2-7,CASFGQGLYEQYF,TGTGCCAGCTTCGGACAGGGGCTCTACGAGCAGTACTTC